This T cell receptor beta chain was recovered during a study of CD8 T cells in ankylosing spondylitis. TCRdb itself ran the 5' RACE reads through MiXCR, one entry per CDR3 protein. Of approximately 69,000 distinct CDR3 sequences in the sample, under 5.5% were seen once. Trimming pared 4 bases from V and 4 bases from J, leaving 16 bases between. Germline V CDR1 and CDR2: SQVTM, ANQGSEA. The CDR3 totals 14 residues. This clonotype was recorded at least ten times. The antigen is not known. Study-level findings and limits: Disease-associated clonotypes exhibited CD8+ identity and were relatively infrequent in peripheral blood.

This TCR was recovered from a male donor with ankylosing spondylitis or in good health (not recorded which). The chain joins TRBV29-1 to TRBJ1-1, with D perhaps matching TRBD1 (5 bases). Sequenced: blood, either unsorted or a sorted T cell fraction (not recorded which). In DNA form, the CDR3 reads TGCAGCGTTGTTTCTTCAGGGTGGTCCACTGAAGCTTTCTTT. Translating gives CSVVSSGWSTEAFF.